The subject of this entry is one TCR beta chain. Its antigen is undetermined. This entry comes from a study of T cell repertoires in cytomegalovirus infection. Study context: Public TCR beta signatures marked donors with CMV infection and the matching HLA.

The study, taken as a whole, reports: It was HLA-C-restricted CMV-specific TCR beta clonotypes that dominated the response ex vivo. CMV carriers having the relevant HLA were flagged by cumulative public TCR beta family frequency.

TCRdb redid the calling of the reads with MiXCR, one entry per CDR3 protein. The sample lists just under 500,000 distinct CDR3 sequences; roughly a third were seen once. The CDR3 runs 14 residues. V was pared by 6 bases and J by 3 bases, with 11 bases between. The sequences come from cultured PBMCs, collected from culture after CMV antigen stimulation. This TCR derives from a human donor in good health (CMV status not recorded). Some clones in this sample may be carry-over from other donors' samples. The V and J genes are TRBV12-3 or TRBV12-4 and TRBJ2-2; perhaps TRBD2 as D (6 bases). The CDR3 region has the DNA TGTGCCAGCAGGGCCCGGGACTACACCGGGGAGCTGTTTTTT. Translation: CASRARDYTGELFF.